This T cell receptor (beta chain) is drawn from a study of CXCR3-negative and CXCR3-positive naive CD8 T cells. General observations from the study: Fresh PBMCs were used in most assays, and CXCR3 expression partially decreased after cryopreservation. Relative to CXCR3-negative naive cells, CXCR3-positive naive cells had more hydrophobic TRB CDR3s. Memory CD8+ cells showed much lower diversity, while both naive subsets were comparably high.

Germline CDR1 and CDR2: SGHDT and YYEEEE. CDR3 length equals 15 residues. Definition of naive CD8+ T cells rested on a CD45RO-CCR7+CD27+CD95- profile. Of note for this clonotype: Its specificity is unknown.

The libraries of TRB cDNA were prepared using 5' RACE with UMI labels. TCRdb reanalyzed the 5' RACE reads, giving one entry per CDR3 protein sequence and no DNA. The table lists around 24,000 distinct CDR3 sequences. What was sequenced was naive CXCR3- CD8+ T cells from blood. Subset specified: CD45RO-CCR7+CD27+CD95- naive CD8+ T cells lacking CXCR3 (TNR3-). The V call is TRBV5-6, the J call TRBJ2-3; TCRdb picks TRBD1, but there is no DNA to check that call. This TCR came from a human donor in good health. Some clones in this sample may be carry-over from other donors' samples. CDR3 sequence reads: CASSLVQGGPDTQYF.